The source of this T cell receptor (beta chain) is a study of response to subunit inactivated influenza vaccine. With V trimmed by 10 bases and J by 2 bases, 14 bases remained unmatched. The V gene's germline CDR1 is ENHRY and CDR2 SYGVKD. The CDR3 covers 15 residues. TCRdb re-called the RT-PCR reads with MiXCR, one entry per CDR3 protein. The table includes 550,000 to 600,000 distinct CDR3 sequences, 12% detected once. Only a few counts were recorded for this clonotype. The chain has TRBV10-3 and TRBJ2-7; 7 bases agree with TRBD2. The TCR originated in a man aged 50-60 years who received an inactivated influenza vaccine. This sample comprised PBMCs from blood, obtained on the day of vaccination. CDR3 sequence: CASGAPGTNPYEQYF. The CDR3 coding sequence is TGTGCCAGCGGGGCCCCTGGGACTAACCCCTACGAGCAGTACTTC.